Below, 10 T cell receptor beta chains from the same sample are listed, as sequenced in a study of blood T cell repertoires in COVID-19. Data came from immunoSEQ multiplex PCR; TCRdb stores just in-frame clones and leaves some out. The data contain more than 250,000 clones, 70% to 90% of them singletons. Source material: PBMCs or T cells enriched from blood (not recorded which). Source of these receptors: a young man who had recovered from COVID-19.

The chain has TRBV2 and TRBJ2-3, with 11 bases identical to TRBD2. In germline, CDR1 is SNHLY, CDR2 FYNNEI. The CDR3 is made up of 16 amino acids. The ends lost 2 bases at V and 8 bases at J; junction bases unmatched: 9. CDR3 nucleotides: TGTGCCAGCAGTGAAATCGGACTAGCGGGTTATGGTACGCAGTATTTT. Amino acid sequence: CASSEIGLAGYGTQYF.

CDR3 in DNA: TGTGCCAGCAGCGTACAGGGGAGGGATCAGCCCCAGCATTTT. As protein: CASSVQGRDQPQHF. J is TRBJ1-5 and V is TRBV9, with D perhaps TRBD1 (6 bases). CDR1 is SGDLS and CDR2 is YYNGEE in the germline V gene. V lost 1 base and J 5 bases, leaving 10 bases between the germline ends. The CDR3 is 14 amino acids.

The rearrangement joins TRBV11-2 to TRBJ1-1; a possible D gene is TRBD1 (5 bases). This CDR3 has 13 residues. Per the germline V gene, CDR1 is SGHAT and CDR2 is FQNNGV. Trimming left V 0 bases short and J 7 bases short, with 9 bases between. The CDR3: CASSLEWGVEAFF. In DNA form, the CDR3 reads TGTGCCAGCAGCTTAGAATGGGGGGTTGAAGCTTTCTTT.

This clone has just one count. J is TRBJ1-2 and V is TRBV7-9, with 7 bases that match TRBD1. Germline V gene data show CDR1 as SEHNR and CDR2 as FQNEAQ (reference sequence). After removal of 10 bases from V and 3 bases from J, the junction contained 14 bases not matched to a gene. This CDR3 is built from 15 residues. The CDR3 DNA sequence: TGTGCCATCCAGGGGGGTATGCGACAAGACTATGGCTACACCTTC. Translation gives CAIQGGMRQDYGYTF.

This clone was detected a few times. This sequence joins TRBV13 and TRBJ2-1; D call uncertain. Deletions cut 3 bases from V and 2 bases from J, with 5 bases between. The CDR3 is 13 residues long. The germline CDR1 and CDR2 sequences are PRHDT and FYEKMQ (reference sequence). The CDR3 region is CASSFGAYNEQFF. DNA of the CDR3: TGTGCCAGCAGCTTTGGAGCCTACAATGAGCAGTTCTTC.

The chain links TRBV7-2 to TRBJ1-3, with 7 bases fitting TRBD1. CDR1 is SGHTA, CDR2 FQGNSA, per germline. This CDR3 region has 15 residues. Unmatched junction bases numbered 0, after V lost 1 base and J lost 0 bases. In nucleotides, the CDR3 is TGTGCCAGCAGCTTAGACAGGGGCTCTGGAAACACCATATATTTT. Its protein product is CASSLDRGSGNTIYF.

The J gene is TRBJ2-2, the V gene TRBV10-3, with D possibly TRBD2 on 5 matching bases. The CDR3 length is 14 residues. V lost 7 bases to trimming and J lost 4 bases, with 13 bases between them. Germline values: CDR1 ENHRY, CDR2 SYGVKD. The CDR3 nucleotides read TGTGCCATCAAGGGAGCAGATCTCACCGGGGAGCTGTTTTTT. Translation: CAIKGADLTGELFF.

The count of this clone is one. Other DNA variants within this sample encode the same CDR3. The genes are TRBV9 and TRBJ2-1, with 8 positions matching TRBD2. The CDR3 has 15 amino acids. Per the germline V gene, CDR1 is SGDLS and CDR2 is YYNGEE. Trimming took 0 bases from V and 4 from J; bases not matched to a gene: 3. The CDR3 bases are TGTGCCAGCAGCGTAGCGGGGGGGCGGTACAATGAGCAGTTCTTC. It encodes CASSVAGGRYNEQFF. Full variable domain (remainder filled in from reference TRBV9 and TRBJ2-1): DSGVTQTPKHLITATGQRVTLRCSPRSGDLSVYWYQQSLDQGLQFLIQYYNGEERAKGNILERFSAQQFPDLHSELNLSSLELGDSALYFCASSVAGGRYNEQFFGPGTRLTVL.

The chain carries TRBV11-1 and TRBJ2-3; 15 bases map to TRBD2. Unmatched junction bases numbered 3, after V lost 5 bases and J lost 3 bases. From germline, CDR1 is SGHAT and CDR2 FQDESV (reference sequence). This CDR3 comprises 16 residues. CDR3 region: CASSLGLAGGTDTQYF. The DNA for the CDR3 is TGTGCCAGCAGCCTCGGACTAGCGGGGGGGACAGATACGCAGTATTTT.

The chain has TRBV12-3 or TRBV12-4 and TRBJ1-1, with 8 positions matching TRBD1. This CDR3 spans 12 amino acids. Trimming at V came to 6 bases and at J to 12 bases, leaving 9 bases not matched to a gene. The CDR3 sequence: CASSRGQALSFF. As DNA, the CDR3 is TGTGCCAGCAGCCGGGGACAGGCGCTGTCTTTCTTT.